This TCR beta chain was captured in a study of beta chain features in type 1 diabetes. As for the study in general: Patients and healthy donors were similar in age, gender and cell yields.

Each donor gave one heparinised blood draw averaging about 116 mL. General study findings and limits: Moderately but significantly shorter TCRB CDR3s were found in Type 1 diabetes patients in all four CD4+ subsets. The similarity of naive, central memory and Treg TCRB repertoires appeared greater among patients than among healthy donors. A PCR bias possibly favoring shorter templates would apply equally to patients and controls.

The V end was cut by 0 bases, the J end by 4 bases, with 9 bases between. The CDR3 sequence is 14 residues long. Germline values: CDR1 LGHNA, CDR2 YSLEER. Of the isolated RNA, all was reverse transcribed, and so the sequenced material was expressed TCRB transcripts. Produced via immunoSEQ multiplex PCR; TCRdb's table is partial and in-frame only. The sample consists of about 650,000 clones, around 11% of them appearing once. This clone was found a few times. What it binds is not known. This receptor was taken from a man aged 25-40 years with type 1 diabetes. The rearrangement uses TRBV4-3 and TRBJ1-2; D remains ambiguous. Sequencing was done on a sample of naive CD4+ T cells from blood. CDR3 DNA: TGCGCCAGCAGCCAAGATACGAGGACCTATGGCTACACCTTC. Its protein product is CASSQDTRTYGYTF.